This TCR beta chain was sequenced during a study of T-cell reconstitution after alpha-beta-depleted transplantation in children. Germline loops: CDR1 MNHEY, CDR2 SMNVEV (reference sequence). This CDR3 has 15 amino acids. V was trimmed by 3 bases and J by 6 bases, leaving 14 bases between them. This clonotype was seen repeatedly, ten times or more. The TCRbeta library incorporated unique molecular identifiers. Via MiXCR, TCRdb re-called the PCR reads, giving one row per CDR3 protein. The table shows hundreds of thousands of distinct CDR3 sequences, with around 16% occurring only once. The starting material was PBMCs from the stem cell graft donor, obtained from the stem cell graft. The chain is built from TRBV27 and TRBJ2-2; a weak D match, TRBD1 (6 bases). This receptor was obtained from a human donor who donated a stem cell graft to a child with acute myeloid leukemia. CDR3 protein: CASSLTGTMAGELFF. CDR3 coding DNA: TGTGCCAGCAGTTTGACGGGGACAATGGCCGGGGAGCTGTTTTTT.